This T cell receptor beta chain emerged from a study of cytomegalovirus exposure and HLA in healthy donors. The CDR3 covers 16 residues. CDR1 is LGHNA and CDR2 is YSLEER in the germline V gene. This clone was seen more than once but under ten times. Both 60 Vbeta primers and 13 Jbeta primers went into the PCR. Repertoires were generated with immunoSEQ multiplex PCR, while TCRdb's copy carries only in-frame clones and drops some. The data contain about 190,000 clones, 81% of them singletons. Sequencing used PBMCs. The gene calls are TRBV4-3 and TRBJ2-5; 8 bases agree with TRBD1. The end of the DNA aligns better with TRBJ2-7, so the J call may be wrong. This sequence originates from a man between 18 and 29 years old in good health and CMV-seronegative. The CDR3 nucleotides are TGCGCCAGCAGCCAAGCACCGGGACAGGTCGCCTACGAGCAGTACTTC. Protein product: CASSQAPGQVAYEQYF.